The sequence of this T cell receptor beta chain was determined in a study of T cell responses to AZD1222 COVID-19 vaccine. The CDR3 has 15 residues. V was trimmed by 0 bases and J by 6 bases, leaving 9 bases between them. Germline CDR1 LGHDT, CDR2 YNNKEL (reference sequence). Only in-frame clones appear in the TCRdb table, and some are missing; sequencing was by immunoSEQ multiplex PCR. The sample contains 130,000 or so clones, 80% to 90% of which appear only once. Source: peripheral blood, taken on day 0 of AZD1222 vaccination. The chain links TRBV3-1 (or the pseudogene TRBV3-2) to TRBJ1-6; the D is unclear. The clonotype originates from an adult in good health. The CDR3 sequence: CASSQEIQANSPLHF. The CDR3 DNA is TGTGCCAGCAGCCAAGAGATCCAGGCTAATTCACCCCTCCACTTT.